This is a list of T cell receptor beta chains from one sample in a study of OX40 agonist ivuxolimab in advanced cancers. Produced via immunoSEQ multiplex PCR; TCRdb's table is partial and in-frame only. In the table there are about 110,000 clones, around 90% of which are singletons. The sequencing here drew on CD4+ or CD8+ T cells sorted from blood, taken in a trial of the OX40 agonist ivuxolimab. These receptors all stem from an adult with an advanced solid tumor such as melanoma, head and neck, liver or kidney cancer. Each CDR3 is given with its conserved first and last residue. The D gene is left open where the match is weak. Not every row has a clone size; where given, it reads once, few, many or a size class.

V	J	D	size	DNA	CDR3
TRBV10-2	TRBJ1-6	.	.	TGCGCCAGCAGTGATCTGGGACACCATAATTCACCCCTCCACTTT	CASSDLGHHNSPLHF
TRBV6-6	TRBJ1-4	.	once	TGTGCCAGCAGTTCGGAGACAACTAATGAAAAACTGTTTTTT	CASSSETTNEKLFF
TRBV5-5	TRBJ2-6	TRBD1	.	TGTGCCAGCAGCTATGGGACAGTACCCTTCTCTGGGGCCAACGTCCTGACTTTC	CASSYGTVPFSGANVLTF
TRBV6-1	TRBJ2-7	.	.	TGTGCCAGCAACCAGGGGGGGCACTACGAGCAGTACTTC	CASNQGGHYEQYF
TRBV7-3	TRBJ2-7	TRBD2	.	TGTGCCAGCAGCTTGCCCGCGGGAGGTCACGAGCAGTACTTC	CASSLPAGGHEQYF
TRBV2	TRBJ1-2	TRBD1	.	TGTGCCAGCAGTGAGGCGGGACAGCTCTATGGCTACACCTTC	CASSEAGQLYGYTF
TRBV19	TRBJ1-1	.	.	TGTGCCAGTAGTCGTCAGGGGAGAACTGAAGCTTTCTTT	CASSRQGRTEAFF
TRBV9	TRBJ1-1	.	.	TGTGCCAGCAGCAGAGCAGGGACCATGAACACTGAAGCTTTCTTT	CASSRAGTMNTEAFF
TRBV5-1	TRBJ2-3	.	few	TGCGCCAGCAGCTTGGGGGGAACGGGCACAGATACGCAGTATTTT	CASSLGGTGTDTQYF
TRBV4-1	TRBJ1-1	TRBD1	once	TGCGCCAGCAGCCAACCGACAGGGATGAACACTGAAGCTTTCTTT	CASSQPTGMNTEAFF
TRBV5-4	TRBJ2-7	.	.	TGTGCCAGCAGCTTGGGGGGGGCGGTTAACTACGAGCAGTACTTC	CASSLGGAVNYEQYF
TRBV10-2	TRBJ2-5	.	.	TGCGCCAGCAGTGAGTCGAGGATGAGGGGGGAGACCCAGTACTTC	CASSESRMRGETQYF
TRBV11-3	TRBJ2-2	.	.	TGTGCCAGCAGCTCGACTTTTAACACCGGGGAGCTGTTTTTT	CASSSTFNTGELFF
TRBV2	TRBJ2-1	.	.	TGTGCCAGCTCTTCAGGCCCGGGACTCCGATCCAATGAGCAGTTCTTC	CASSSGPGLRSNEQFF
TRBV27	TRBJ2-3	.	.	TGTGCCAGTCGGGGCGGGATCAGCACAGATACGCAGTATTTT	CASRGGISTDTQYF
TRBV9	TRBJ2-3	TRBD2	.	TGTGCCAGCAGCCCCACGACTAGCGGGGCTTCTACAGATACGCAGTATTTT	CASSPTTSGASTDTQYF
TRBV7-2	TRBJ2-6	.	.	TGTGCCAGCAGCTTTGGGACGGCCTCTGGGGCCAACGTCCTGACTTTC	CASSFGTASGANVLTF
TRBV19	TRBJ1-4	.	.	TGTGCCAGTAGTATAGTCTCGACGCATCCGCGGGAAAAACTGTTTTTT	CASSIVSTHPREKLFF
TRBV5-6	TRBJ2-7	.	few	TGTGCCAGCAGCCCTCGGGACGTTAGCTCCTACGAGCAGTACTTC	CASSPRDVSSYEQYF
TRBV2	TRBJ1-4	.	.	TGTGCCAGCGGGTTTAGTAATGAAAAACTGTTTTTT	CASGFSNEKLFF
TRBV30	TRBJ2-5	TRBD2	.	TGTGCCTGGAGTGTATCGGTTAGCGGGGGCCGGGGGACCCAGTACTTC	CAWSVSVSGGRGTQYF
TRBV27	TRBJ2-7	.	.	TGTGCCAGCCGTTACGGGGCAGCCTACGAGCAGTACTTC	CASRYGAAYEQYF
TRBV5-1	TRBJ1-3	.	.	TGCGCCAGCAGCTTAGCGCCGGCGCTCTCTGGAAACACCATATATTTT	CASSLAPALSGNTIYF
TRBV5-1	TRBJ1-1	TRBD1	.	TGCGCCAGCAGCGTGGGACAGGGGGAAGGCTCTGAAGCTTTCTTT	CASSVGQGEGSEAFF
TRBV5-6	TRBJ2-2	.	.	TGTGCCAGCAGCTTGGTCAGGGGTTCCGGGGAGCTGTTTTTT	CASSLVRGSGELFF
TRBV7-9	TRBJ2-3	TRBD1	.	TGTGCCAGCAGCCTGGGACAGAGCACAGATACGCAGTATTTT	CASSLGQSTDTQYF
TRBV5-1	TRBJ1-2	.	few	TGCGCCAGCAGCTTATCAGGGGATCGGGGCTACACCTTC	CASSLSGDRGYTF
TRBV12-5	TRBJ1-4	TRBD1	.	TGTGCTAGTGGTTTGGGACAGGGAGAGGGTGAAAAACTGTTTTTT	CASGLGQGEGEKLFF
TRBV6-5	TRBJ2-7	TRBD1	.	TGTGCCAGCAGTTACGGGGACAGGGAGGTCGGGGAGCAGTACTTC	CASSYGDREVGEQYF
TRBV10-1	TRBJ2-7	TRBD2	.	TGCGCCAGCAGTCCAGAATTGGGCGGGAGAGACGAGCAGTACTTC	CASSPELGGRDEQYF
TRBV18	TRBJ1-2	.	once	TGTGCCAGCTCACCAGCGGACGACTATGGCTACACCTTC	CASSPADDYGYTF
TRBV10-3	TRBJ2-3	.	.	TGTGCCATCAGCACTAGGGCAGCCTCTAGCACAGATACGCAGTATTTT	CAISTRAASSTDTQYF
TRBV5-1	TRBJ2-5	TRBD1	.	TGCGCCAGCAGCCGGGGACAGGGAACAGAGACCCAGTACTTC	CASSRGQGTETQYF
TRBV7-3	TRBJ1-2	.	.	TGTGCCAGCAGCTTGAGAGGGGGCTATGGCTACACCTTC	CASSLRGGYGYTF
TRBV5-1	TRBJ1-2	TRBD1	.	TGCGCCAGCAGGGGACAGTGGCATGGCTACACCTTC	CASRGQWHGYTF
TRBV10-3	TRBJ1-1	.	few	TGTGCCATCGGGCTCGGGAGGGAGAACACTGAAGCTTTCTTT	CAIGLGRENTEAFF
TRBV19	TRBJ2-7	TRBD1	.	TGTGCCAGCAAACAGGGGATCGCCTACGAGCAGTACTTC	CASKQGIAYEQYF
TRBV5-4	TRBJ2-3	TRBD2	.	TGTGCCAGCAGCTGGACTAGCGGACGGGGCACAGATACGCAGTATTTT	CASSWTSGRGTDTQYF
TRBV5-1	TRBJ2-6	TRBD1	.	TGCGCCAGCAGCTCGGGGGACAGGGGTCGGTCTGGGGCCAACGTCCTGACTTTC	CASSSGDRGRSGANVLTF
TRBV10-2	TRBJ2-7	.	.	TGCGCCAGCAGTGAGTCGTGGTCCGAGCAGTACTTC	CASSESWSEQYF
TRBV21-1	TRBJ2-7	.	.	TGTGCCAGCAGCAAAGGAGGAGGACAGTCAACCTACGAGCAGTACTTC	CASSKGGGQSTYEQYF
TRBV5-4	TRBJ2-7	.	.	TGTGCCAGCAGCCCCCGCGCAGCAGTGGGCTCCTACGAGCAGTACTTC	CASSPRAAVGSYEQYF
TRBV5-1	TRBJ2-5	TRBD2	.	TGCGCCAGCAGCTTGGGTCTACTAGCGGGGGAGGGCATGTTTGAGACCCAGTACTTC	CASSLGLLAGEGMFETQYF
TRBV11-3	TRBJ2-3	.	.	TGTGCCAGCAGCTTGGGTCAGGACACAGATACGCAGTATTTT	CASSLGQDTDTQYF
TRBV7-8	TRBJ1-2	.	once	TGTGCCAGCAGCTTAGGGAATACAGGGTGGTATGGCTACACCTTC	CASSLGNTGWYGYTF
TRBV19	TRBJ1-2	TRBD1	.	TGTGCCAGTTCACTACTTGGGACAGAACAGAACTATGGCTACACCTTC	CASSLLGTEQNYGYTF
TRBV11-3	TRBJ1-3	.	.	TGTGCCAGCGGAGTCGCACAACGCTCTGGAAACACCATATATTTT	CASGVAQRSGNTIYF
TRBV30	TRBJ1-2	TRBD1	.	TGTGCCTGGGAAGACAGGGGGACTAACTATGGCTACACCTTC	CAWEDRGTNYGYTF
TRBV5-1	TRBJ2-7	TRBD2	.	TGCGCCAGCAGCTTCGGGGGAGGGAGGTACGAGCAGTACTTC	CASSFGGGRYEQYF
TRBV21-1	TRBJ1-2	.	.	TGTGCCAGCAGCAGACGGACAGTAAACTATGGCTACACCTTC	CASSRRTVNYGYTF
TRBV7-2	TRBJ1-1	TRBD1	.	TGTGCCAGCAGTCCATCAGGGGGGCAAGGAAGGACTGAAGCTTTCTTT	CASSPSGGQGRTEAFF
TRBV30	TRBJ1-1	.	few	TGTGCCTGGAGTGTATGGGGGGAAGCTTTCTTT	CAWSVWGEAFF
TRBV27	TRBJ1-1	.	.	TGTGCCAGCAGCTTTCAGGGTGGCACTGAAGCTTTCTTT	CASSFQGGTEAFF
TRBV19	TRBJ1-2	TRBD1	.	TGTGCCAGTAGTATGGCCCCCCCGGGACAGGGGGCTCGCTACACCTTC	CASSMAPPGQGARYTF
TRBV14	TRBJ2-7	.	once	TGTGCCAGCAGCCAAACAGGGTACGAGCAGTACTTC	CASSQTGYEQYF
TRBV2	TRBJ2-7	.	.	TGTGCCAGCAGTGAAGCGGTTCCATACGAGCAGTACTTC	CASSEAVPYEQYF
TRBV19	TRBJ2-3	.	.	TGTGCCAGTAGTATAGTATCGCGAGGGGATACGCAGTATTTT	CASSIVSRGDTQYF